The 30 T cell receptor beta chains reported below all come from one sample, sequenced in a study of T cell responses to AZD1222 COVID-19 vaccine. Assay: immunoSEQ multiplex PCR; the TCRdb copy retains only in-frame clones and omits some. The table records approximately 100,000 clones, approximately 86% of them present only once. Sequences were derived from peripheral blood, sampled 28 days after the second dose of the MenACWY control vaccine. Source of these receptors: an adult who received the MenACWY meningococcal vaccine as a control.

Only a few counts were recorded for this clone. The chain has TRBV18 and TRBJ2-4, with 9 bases that match TRBD1. This CDR3 is built from 17 residues. CDR1 is KGHSH, CDR2 LQKENI, per germline. The V and J ends lost 1 base and 0 bases, in that order; junction bases with no gene match: 4. The DNA for the CDR3 is TGTGCCAGCTCACCACTACGACAGGGGGTAGCCAAAAACATTCAGTACTTC. Translating it yields CASSPLRQGVAKNIQYF.

V is TRBV19 and J is TRBJ2-3; D might be TRBD1 or TRBD2, each matching 6 bases. From germline, CDR1 is LNHDA and CDR2 SQIVND (reference sequence). The CDR3 contains 19 residues. Deletions cut 4 bases from V and 1 base from J, with 24 bases between. CDR3 sequence: CASSTLGGFRAGGTDTQYF. CDR3 in DNA: TGTGCCAGTAGTACTCTCGGGGGTTTTAGGGCAGGGGGCACAGATACGCAGTATTTT.

This CDR3 is CASSQVGFFGYEQYF. DNA for the CDR3: TGTGCCAGCAGCCAGGTCGGCTTCTTCGGGTACGAGCAGTACTTC. This chain uses TRBV5-8 with TRBJ2-7; D not resolved. Trimming took 4 bases from V and 4 from J, leaving 18 bases between them. Germline V gene data show CDR1 as SGHTS and CDR2 as YDEGEE. This CDR3 region has 15 residues.

V and J are TRBV11-2 and TRBJ2-7, with 8 nucleotides matching TRBD1. The CDR3 has 15 amino acids. The V segment lost 1 base and the J segment 3 bases; nucleotides outside the gene matches: 5. Germline loops: CDR1 SGHAT, CDR2 FQNNGV. CDR3 loop: CASSLGTGRSYEQYF. The DNA of the CDR3 is TGTGCCAGCAGCTTAGGGACAGGGCGCAGCTACGAGCAGTACTTC.

The chain recombines TRBV7-3 with TRBJ2-1, with 7 bases aligning to TRBD1. The CDR3 covers 14 residues. The junction had 2 bases not matched to a gene; V was cut back by 1 base and J by 5 bases. Germline CDR1 is SGHTA and CDR2 is FQGTGA. CDR3 region: CASSLSQGDNEQFF. CDR3 nucleotides: TGTGCCAGCAGCTTAAGTCAGGGGGACAATGAGCAGTTCTTC.

The V call is TRBV9, the J call TRBJ2-3, with TRBD2 matching over 16 bases. Germline values: CDR1 SGDLS, CDR2 YYNGEE. J was trimmed by 6 bases and V by 4 bases; bases with no gene match: 5. The CDR3 consists of 16 residues. CDR3 DNA sequence: TGTGCCAGCAGCCCAGGGACTAGCGGGGGGGCGGATACGCAGTATTTT. It translates to CASSPGTSGGADTQYF.

This clone was detected only a few times. The chain joins TRBV15 to TRBJ1-2; D is unresolved. V lost 5 bases and J 6 bases, leaving 22 bases between the germline ends. This CDR3 comprises 16 residues. Germline V gives CDR1 LNHNV, CDR2 YYDKDF (reference sequence). The CDR3 DNA reads TGTGCCACCAGCGTTCCCCGGGGATCGGGTACCCATGGCTACACCTTC. It encodes CATSVPRGSGTHGYTF. The variable domain in full, completed from reference TRBV15 and TRBJ1-2, reads DAMVIQNPRYQVTQFGKPVTLSCSQTLNHNVMYWYQQKSSQAPKLLFHYYDKDFNNEADTPDNFQSRRPNTSFCFLDIRSPGLGDTAMYLCATSVPRGSGTHGYTFGSGTRLTVV.

The chain carries TRBV6-5 and TRBJ1-3; D uncertain. Per the germline V gene, CDR1 is MNHEY and CDR2 is SVGAGI. Trimming cost V 5 bases and J 0 bases, with 8 bases left between them. CDR3 size: 14 residues. The CDR3 DNA reads as TGTGCCAGCAGTCCCCGATCCTCTGGAAACACCATATATTTT. It yields the protein CASSPRSSGNTIYF.

The rearrangement joins TRBV28 to TRBJ1-2; 7 nucleotides line up with TRBD1. V lost 6 bases to trimming and J lost 8 bases; unmatched junction nucleotides: 12. This CDR3 spans 14 amino acids. The V gene's germline CDR1 is MDHEN and CDR2 SYDVKM. The CDR3 sequence is CASRLTGRFRGYTF. Written as DNA, the CDR3 is TGTGCCAGCAGGCTGACAGGGCGGTTCCGAGGCTACACCTTC.

The chain uses TRBV11-2 and TRBJ2-1, with 7 bases matching TRBD2. Germline V gene sequence: CDR1 SGHAT, CDR2 FQNNGV. Trimming at V came to 1 base and at J to 4 bases, leaving 4 bases not matched to a gene. The CDR3 sequence is 15 residues long. The CDR3 DNA reads as TGTGCCAGCAGCTTAGTAGCCGGGGGGTACAATGAGCAGTTCTTC. Translation: CASSLVAGGYNEQFF.

The chain recombines TRBV2 with TRBJ1-3, with D possibly matching TRBD1 (5 bases). The CDR3 is 12 residues long. Germline CDR1 SNHLY, CDR2 FYNNEI. Between the trimmed V and J ends, which lost 8 bases and 3 bases, there was a span of 8 bases. The CDR3 DNA reads as TGTGCCAGCTCGGGGGTTGGAAACACCATATATTTT. It is translated as CASSGVGNTIYF.

This chain uses TRBV10-3 with TRBJ1-1; the D is unclear. Trimming pared 11 bases from V and 2 bases from J, leaving 12 bases between. Germline-derived CDR1 and CDR2 are ENHRY and SYGVKD. This CDR3 has 12 residues. CDR3 sequence (DNA): TGTGCCGCTAGTGGGCTCAACACTGAAGCTTTCTTT. Encoded protein: CAASGLNTEAFF.

This clone was counted once. The chain employs TRBV7-9 and TRBJ1-3, with TRBD1 matching over 9 bases. This CDR3 has 17 residues. V gave up 4 bases and J gave up 0 bases; unmatched junction bases: 7. Per germline, CDR1 SEHNR and CDR2 FQNEAQ (reference sequence). This CDR3 is CASSSGTGSYSGNTIYF. CDR3 in DNA: TGTGCCAGCAGCTCCGGGACAGGGTCCTACTCTGGAAACACCATATATTTT. Variable domain in full (rest from reference TRBV7-9 and TRBJ1-3): DTGVSQNPRHKITKRGQNVTFRCDPISEHNRLYWYRQTLGQGPEFLTYFQNEAQLEKSRLLSDRFSAERPKGSFSTLEIQRTEQGDSAMYLCASSSGTGSYSGNTIYFGEGSWLTVV.

J is TRBJ2-1 and V is TRBV28, with 12 nucleotides matching TRBD2. The CDR3 has 16 amino acids. The V segment lost 6 bases and the J segment 8 bases; nucleotides outside the gene matches: 11. Germline loops: CDR1 MDHEN, CDR2 SYDVKM. CDR3 in DNA: TGTGCCAGCAGGGTACGTGGACTAGCGGGGTCCCATGAGCAGTTCTTC. As protein: CASRVRGLAGSHEQFF.

The chain recombines TRBV11-2 with TRBJ1-1; D is unclear. Germline V lookup: CDR1 SGHAT, CDR2 FQNNGV. V lost 1 base and J 1 base, leaving 4 bases between the germline ends. The CDR3 runs 13 residues. The CDR3 nucleotides read TGTGCCAGCAGCTTAGGAAAGAACACTGAAGCTTTCTTT. This translates into CASSLGKNTEAFF.

The rearrangement joins TRBV29-1 to TRBJ1-1; 7 bases are a match to TRBD1. From germline, CDR1 is SQVTM and CDR2 ANQGSEA. V shed 6 bases, J shed 1 base, and the junction held 5 bases outside the gene matches. The CDR3 runs 13 residues. CDR3 protein: CSVADRKNTEAFF. The CDR3, as DNA: TGCAGCGTAGCGGACAGGAAGAACACTGAAGCTTTCTTT.

V usage is TRBV19 and J usage is TRBJ1-2, with 7 bases lining up with TRBD1. CDR1 and CDR2 from the germline V gene are LNHDA and SQIVND (reference sequence). V lost 4 bases to trimming and J lost 4 bases; unmatched junction nucleotides: 6. This CDR3 is 14 amino acids long. The CDR3 region has the DNA TGTGCCAGTAGTACCCGGGACAGAGTCTATGGCTACACCTTC. Translated, it gives CASSTRDRVYGYTF.

The gene calls are TRBV6-5 and TRBJ1-1; 8 nucleotides align to TRBD1. Germline V gene sequence: CDR1 MNHEY, CDR2 SVGAGI. CDR3 size: 15 residues. Unmatched junction bases numbered 3, after V lost 0 bases and J lost 3 bases. CDR3 nucleotides: TGTGCCAGCAGTTACTCGGCAGGGGGCTACACTGAAGCTTTCTTT. This codes for CASSYSAGGYTEAFF.

CDR3 region: CASSLIGDRVYTF. The CDR3 DNA is TGTGCCAGCAGTTTAATAGGGGATCGGGTCTACACCTTC. This chain links TRBV28 with TRBJ1-2; D might be TRBD1 (5 bases). Per germline, CDR1 MDHEN and CDR2 SYDVKM. V shed 2 bases and J shed 10 bases, with 14 bases lying between them. This CDR3 has 13 amino acids.

The J gene is TRBJ2-7, the V gene TRBV28, with 8 bases matching TRBD1. Germline V gene lookup returns CDR1 MDHEN and CDR2 SYDVKM. Trimming at V came to 7 bases and at J to 2 bases, leaving 7 bases not matched to a gene. The CDR3 totals 14 residues. Here the CDR3 reads CASTETGDPYEQYF. The CDR3 DNA sequence: TGTGCCAGCACCGAGACAGGGGACCCCTACGAGCAGTACTTC.

This clone was counted only a few times. The J gene is TRBJ1-1, the V gene TRBV28; perhaps TRBD1 as D (5 bases). V lost 7 bases and J lost 7, with 16 bases in between. This CDR3 contains 13 residues. The V gene's germline CDR1 is MDHEN and CDR2 SYDVKM. The CDR3 sequence is CASIRRQGSEAFF. CDR3 nucleotides: TGTGCCAGCATCAGGAGGCAGGGCAGTGAAGCTTTCTTT.

The rearrangement uses TRBV4-2 and TRBJ2-7; TRBD1 aligns across 7 bases. This CDR3 has 14 residues. The germline V gene encodes CDR1 LGHNA and CDR2 YNFKEQ. Trimming cost V 1 base and J 7 bases; bases outside gene matches: 7. The CDR3 region is CASSQATGVREQYF. As DNA, the CDR3 is TGTGCCAGCAGCCAAGCAACAGGGGTGAGGGAGCAGTACTTC.

The chain combines TRBV7-3 with TRBJ1-1; 8 nucleotides align to TRBD1. Germline V gene data show CDR1 as SGHTA and CDR2 as FQGTGA. The CDR3 spans 14 residues. V shed 4 bases and J 5 bases; nucleotides not matched to a gene: 6. The chain's CDR3 is CASSSQGARTEAFF. The DNA for the CDR3 is TGTGCCAGCAGCTCGCAGGGGGCGCGAACTGAAGCTTTCTTT.

The rearrangement joins TRBV7-8 to TRBJ1-2; D is uncertain. Trimming took off 1 base at V and 0 bases at J, with 6 bases between the two ends. This CDR3 spans 14 amino acids. Germline-derived CDR1 and CDR2 are SGHVS and FQNEAQ. CDR3 sequence (DNA): TGTGCCAGCAGCTTAGTCTCCTCTAACTATGGCTACACCTTC. Encoded protein: CASSLVSSNYGYTF.

The chain has TRBV5-1 and TRBJ1-1; TRBD1 matches 9 bases. The ends lost 0 bases at V and 3 bases at J; junction bases unmatched: 3. Germline-derived CDR1 and CDR2 are SGHRS and YFSETQ. This CDR3 has 15 amino acids. This CDR3 is CASSLGRTGDTEAFF. CDR3 nucleotides: TGCGCCAGCAGCTTGGGCAGGACAGGGGACACTGAAGCTTTCTTT.

The V and J genes are TRBV6-5 and TRBJ2-6; D call uncertain. CDR1 and CDR2 (germline): MNHEY, SVGAGI. V dropped 8 bases and J dropped 0 bases, with 5 bases sitting between them. The CDR3 spans 13 residues. CDR3: CASQSSGANVLTF. The CDR3 nucleotides read TGTGCCAGCCAGAGCTCTGGGGCCAACGTCCTGACTTTC.

V and J are TRBV3-1 (or the pseudogene TRBV3-2) and TRBJ2-7; D not resolved. V gave up 1 base and J gave up 5 bases, with 6 bases separating them. There are 12 residues in the CDR3. CDR1 is LGHDT and CDR2 is YNNKEL in the germline V gene (reference sequence). DNA for the CDR3: TGTGCCAGCAGCCAAGTCCGTCACGAGCAGTACTTC. Protein product: CASSQVRHEQYF.

This sequence joins TRBV12-3 or TRBV12-4 and TRBJ2-3; D gene unclear. The length of the CDR3 is 13 residues. V was pared by 5 bases and J by 4 bases, with 10 bases between. CDR3 sequence (DNA): TGTGCCAGCAGTCCCTCTCGCCCAGATACGCAGTATTTT. Its translation is CASSPSRPDTQYF.

The chain links TRBV9 to TRBJ2-1, with 10 bases fitting TRBD1. The V gene end was trimmed by 4 bases and the J gene end by 5 bases; junction bases not matched to a gene: 3. This CDR3 comprises 14 residues. Germline CDR1 SGDLS, CDR2 YYNGEE. DNA for the CDR3: TGTGCCAGCAGCTCGGGGACAGGGGACAATGAGCAGTTCTTC. This gives the protein CASSSGTGDNEQFF.

The rearrangement uses TRBV4-3 and TRBJ1-1, with D perhaps TRBD1 (6 bases). The germline V and J ends were trimmed by 1 base and 6 bases, with 18 bases remaining between them. The germline V gene has CDR1 LGHNA and CDR2 YSLEER. The CDR3 is 16 residues long. CDR3 region: CASSQGARGVLAEAFF. CDR3 nucleotide sequence: TGCGCCAGCAGCCAAGGGGCCAGGGGCGTTTTAGCTGAAGCTTTCTTT.